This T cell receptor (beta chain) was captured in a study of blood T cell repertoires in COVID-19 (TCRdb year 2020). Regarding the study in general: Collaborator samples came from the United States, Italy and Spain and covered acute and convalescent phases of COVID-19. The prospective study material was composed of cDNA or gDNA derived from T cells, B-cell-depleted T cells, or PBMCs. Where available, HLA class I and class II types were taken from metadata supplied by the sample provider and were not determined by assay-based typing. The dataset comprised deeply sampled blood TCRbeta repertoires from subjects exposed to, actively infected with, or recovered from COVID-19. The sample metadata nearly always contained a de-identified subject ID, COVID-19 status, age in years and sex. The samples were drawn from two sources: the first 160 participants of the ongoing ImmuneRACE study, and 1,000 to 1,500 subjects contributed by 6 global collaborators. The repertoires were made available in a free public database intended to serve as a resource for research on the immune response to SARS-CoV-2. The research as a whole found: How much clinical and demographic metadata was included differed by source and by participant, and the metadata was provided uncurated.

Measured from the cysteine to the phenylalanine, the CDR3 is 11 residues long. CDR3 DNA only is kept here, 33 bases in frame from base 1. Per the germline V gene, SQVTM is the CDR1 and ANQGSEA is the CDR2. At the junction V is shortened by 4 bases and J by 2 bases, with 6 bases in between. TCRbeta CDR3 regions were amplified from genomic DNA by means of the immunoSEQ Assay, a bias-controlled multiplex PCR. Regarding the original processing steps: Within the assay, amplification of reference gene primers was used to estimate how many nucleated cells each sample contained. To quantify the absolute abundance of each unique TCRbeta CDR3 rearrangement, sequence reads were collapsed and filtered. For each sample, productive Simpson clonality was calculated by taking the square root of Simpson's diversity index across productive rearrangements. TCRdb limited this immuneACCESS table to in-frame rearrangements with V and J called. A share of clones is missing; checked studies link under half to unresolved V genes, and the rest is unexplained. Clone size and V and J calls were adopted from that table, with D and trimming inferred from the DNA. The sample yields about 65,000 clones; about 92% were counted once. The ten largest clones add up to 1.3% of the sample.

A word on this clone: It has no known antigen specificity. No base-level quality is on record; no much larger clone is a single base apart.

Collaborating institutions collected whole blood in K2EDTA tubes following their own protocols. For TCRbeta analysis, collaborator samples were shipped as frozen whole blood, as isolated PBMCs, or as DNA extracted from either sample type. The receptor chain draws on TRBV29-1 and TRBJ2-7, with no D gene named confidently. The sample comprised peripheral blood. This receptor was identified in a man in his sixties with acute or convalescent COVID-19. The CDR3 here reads CSVVRAYEQYF. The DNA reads TGCAGCGTTGTCCGAGCCTACGAGCAGTACTTC.